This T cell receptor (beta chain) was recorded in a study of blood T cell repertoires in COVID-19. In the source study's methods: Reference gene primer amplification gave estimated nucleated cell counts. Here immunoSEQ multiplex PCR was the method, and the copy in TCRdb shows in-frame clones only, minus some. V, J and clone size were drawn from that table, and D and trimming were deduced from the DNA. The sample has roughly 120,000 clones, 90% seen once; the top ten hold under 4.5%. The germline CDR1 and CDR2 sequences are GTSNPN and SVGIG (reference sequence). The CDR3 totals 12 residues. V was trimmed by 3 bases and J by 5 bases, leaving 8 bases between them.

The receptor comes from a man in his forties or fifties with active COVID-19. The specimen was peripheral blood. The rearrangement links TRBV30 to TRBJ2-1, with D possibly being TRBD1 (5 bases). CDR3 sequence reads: CAWRQGHNEQFF. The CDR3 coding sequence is TGTGCCTGGAGGCAGGGCCACAATGAGCAGTTCTTC.